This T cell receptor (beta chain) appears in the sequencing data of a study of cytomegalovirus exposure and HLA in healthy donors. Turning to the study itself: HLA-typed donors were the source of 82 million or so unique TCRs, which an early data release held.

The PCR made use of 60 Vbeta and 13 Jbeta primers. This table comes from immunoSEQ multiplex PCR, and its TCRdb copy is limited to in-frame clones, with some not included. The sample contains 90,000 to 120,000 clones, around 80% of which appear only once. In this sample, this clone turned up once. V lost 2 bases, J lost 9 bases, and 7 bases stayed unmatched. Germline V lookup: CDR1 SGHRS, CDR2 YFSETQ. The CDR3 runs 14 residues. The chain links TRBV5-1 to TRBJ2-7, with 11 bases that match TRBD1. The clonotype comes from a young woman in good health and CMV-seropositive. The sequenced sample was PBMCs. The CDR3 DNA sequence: TGCGCCAGCAGCTTCGGACAGGGGGCGTCAGTGCAGTACTTC. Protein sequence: CASSFGQGASVQYF.